This entry lists 16 T cell receptor beta chains sequenced from one sample in a study of regulatory T cells in long-lasting Graves disease. Regarding time point: persistent/refractory GD, antithyroid drugs over 5 years with positive TRAb. PBMC-derived RNA was used for the TCR library. Building of the TCR beta libraries involved iRepertoire HTBI primers and Arm-PCR of CDR3 regions. MiXCR was run by TCRdb on the multiplex PCR reads, yielding one entry per CDR3 protein. This table has roughly 700,000 distinct CDR3 sequences, about 30% appearing once. Specimen: peripheral blood mononuclear cells (PBMCs), collected when the disease was refractory, from a patient treated with antithyroid drugs. The receptors derive from a female donor with Graves disease.

This clonotype was counted between two and nine times. This chain links TRBV9 with TRBJ1-1, with D possibly TRBD1 on 5 matching bases. V was clipped by 0 bases and J by 3 bases, with 9 bases between them. The CDR3 is 14 residues long. Germline lookup yields CDR1 SGDLS and CDR2 YYNGEE. The CDR3 reads CASSVELGDTEAFF. CDR3 bases: TGTGCCAGCAGCGTAGAACTAGGGGACACTGAAGCTTTCTTT. Filled out from reference TRBV9 and TRBJ1-1, the complete variable domain reads DSGVTQTPKHLITATGQRVTLRCSPRSGDLSVYWYQQSLDQGLQFLIQYYNGEERAKGNILERFSAQQFPDLHSELNLSSLELGDSALYFCASSVELGDTEAFFGQGTRLTVV.

A word on this clonotype: A much more abundant neighbour one base away suggests this may be a read error. The V and J genes are TRBV28 and TRBJ1-2; no definite D call. The V gene's germline CDR1 is MDHEN and CDR2 SYDVKM. The length of the CDR3 is 13 residues. The CDR3 is CASSFNSYYGCTF. The CDR3, as DNA: TGTGCCAGCAGTTTTAACAGCTACTATGGCTGCACCTTC.

There are a few counts of this clonotype. This chain joins TRBV6-1 and TRBJ1-4, with unresolved D. The germline gives CDR1 MNHNS, CDR2 SASEGT. This CDR3 contains 14 residues. V was pared by 0 bases and J by 7 bases, with 9 bases between. Here the CDR3 DNA reads TGTGCCAGCAGTGAAGCGCTTCTTCGTGAAAAACTGTTTTTT. Translated, it gives CASSEALLREKLFF.

The table lists this clonotype with many counts. The genes are TRBV2 and TRBJ1-5; D is undetermined. CDR3 length: 14 amino acids. Trimming stripped 5 bases from V and 4 bases from J, with 12 bases between. The germline CDR1 and CDR2 sequences are SNHLY and FYNNEI. In DNA, the CDR3 is TGTGCCAGCAGTTCAGCTACAGAAAATCAGCCCCAGCATTTT. Translating it yields CASSSATENQPQHF. Combining the CDR3 with reference TRBV2 and TRBJ1-5 gives the whole variable domain EPEVTQTPSHQVTQMGQEVILRCVPISNHLYFYWYRQILGQKVEFLVSFYNNEISEKSEIFDDQFSVERPDGSNFTLKIRSTKLEDSAMYFCASSSATENQPQHFGDGTRLSIL.

This sequence joins TRBV28 and TRBJ1-5; TRBD1 agrees at 9 bases. The V gene's germline CDR1 is MDHEN and CDR2 SYDVKM. This CDR3 contains 15 residues. The trim removed 6 bases at V and 1 base at J, leaving 4 bases unmatched. For the CDR3, the DNA is TGTGCCAGCAGATTTGACAGGGGGAGCAATCAGCCCCAGCATTTT. Protein product: CASRFDRGSNQPQHF.

The chain couples TRBV19 to TRBJ2-7; D call uncertain. This CDR3 contains 14 residues. Germline lookup yields CDR1 LNHDA and CDR2 SQIVND (reference sequence). The V gene lost 6 bases and the J gene lost 3 bases, with 15 bases spanning the gap. The CDR3 protein is CASSLRPRNYEQYF. The CDR3 nucleotides read TGTGCCAGTAGCCTACGACCCAGGAACTACGAGCAGTACTTC.

This clonotype was counted only a few times. The chain couples TRBV28 to TRBJ1-5, with D maybe TRBD1 (6 bases). The V gene lost 3 bases and the J gene lost 4 bases, with 16 bases spanning the gap. Germline loops: CDR1 MDHEN, CDR2 SYDVKM. The CDR3 totals 16 residues. The CDR3 loop is CASSFWGQGTNQPQHF. In nucleotides, the CDR3 is TGTGCCAGCAGTTTCTGGGGGCAGGGGACAAATCAGCCCCAGCATTTT.

This clonotype was seen more than once but under ten times. This rearrangement joins TRBV29-1 to TRBJ2-7; the D gene is possibly TRBD1 (6 bases). Germline V gene sequence: CDR1 SQVTM, CDR2 ANQGSEA. The CDR3 is made up of 15 amino acids. V was cut by 4 bases and J by 1 base, with 17 bases left in between. CDR3 sequence reads: CSVVPDSSQSYEQYF. The CDR3 bases are TGCAGCGTTGTTCCGGACAGTTCTCAATCCTACGAGCAGTACTTC.

This clonotype has a handful of counts. The rearrangement uses TRBV19 and TRBJ1-1, with a tentative D call TRBD1 (6 bases). This CDR3 has 15 residues. V was clipped by 1 base and J by 4 bases, with 13 bases between them. Per germline, CDR1 LNHDA and CDR2 SQIVND (reference sequence). DNA of the CDR3: TGTGCCAGTAGTATAGGGGAGGGGGTAGGCACTGAAGCTTTCTTT. Translation gives CASSIGEGVGTEAFF.

V usage is TRBV29-1 and J usage is TRBJ1-2; a possible D gene is TRBD1 (6 bases). The CDR3 length is 19 residues. Per germline, CDR1 SQVTM and CDR2 ANQGSEA. V dropped 3 bases and J dropped 8 bases, with 34 bases sitting between them. The CDR3 coding sequence is TGCAGCGTTGATTTGGGGGCTCTGGCAGACCCCGGGACGGTCGGAGGCTACACCTTC. Translating gives CSVDLGALADPGTVGGYTF. The variable domain in full, with the rest retrieved from reference TRBV29-1 and TRBJ1-2, is SAVISQKPSRDICQRGTSLTIQCQVDSQVTMMFWYRQQPGQSLTLIATANQGSEATYESGFVIDKFPISRPNLTFSTLTVSNMSPEDSSIYLCSVDLGALADPGTVGGYTFGSGTRLTVV.

J is TRBJ2-4 and V is TRBV6-5; TRBD2 aligns across 7 bases. V shed 0 bases and J 3 bases; nucleotides not matched to a gene: 8. The germline CDR1 and CDR2 sequences are MNHEY and SVGAGI. The CDR3 runs 17 residues. CDR3 in DNA: TGTGCCAGCAGTTACTCCCGTTCGGGAGGCTACAAAAACATTCAGTACTTC. It is translated as CASSYSRSGGYKNIQYF.

As regards this clonotype: A much larger clonotype is one base distant, so this may be a read error. In this CDR3 the conserved last residue, phenylalanine or tryptophan, is missing, so a read error is likely. V usage is TRBV2 and J usage is TRBJ2-7, with a weak D call TRBD2 (6 bases). CDR1 SNHLY and CDR2 FYNNEI come from the germline V gene. CDR3 length: 13 amino acids. V lost 6 bases and J 5 bases, leaving 14 bases between the germline ends. CDR3 sequence: CASSKEGIHEQYL. The CDR3 DNA is TGTGCCAGCAGCAAGGAGGGGATCCACGAGCAGTACCTC.

This clonotype showed up many times. As DNA, the CDR3 is TGTGCCAGCAAGCTGAACAGGTTGTCCTACGAGCAGTACTTC. Encoded protein: CASKLNRLSYEQYF. The chain is built from TRBV12-3 or TRBV12-4 and TRBJ2-7, with a weak D call TRBD1 (5 bases). V was trimmed by 7 bases and J by 1 base, leaving 14 bases between them. The CDR3 has 14 amino acids.

The CDR3 sequence: CSASRWVAGDHPIAKNIQYF. DNA for the CDR3: TGCAGTGCGTCCCGGTGGGTAGCGGGAGACCACCCCATAGCCAAAAACATTCAGTACTTC. The rearrangement joins TRBV20-1 to TRBJ2-4, with 9 nucleotides matching TRBD2. This CDR3 has 20 residues. CDR1 and CDR2 (germline): DFQATT, SNEGSKA (reference sequence). V shed 6 bases, J shed 0 bases, and the junction held 21 bases outside the gene matches.

This clonotype was observed a handful of times. The chain combines TRBV12-3 or TRBV12-4 with TRBJ2-2, with TRBD2 matching 9 bases. The V gene end was trimmed by 6 bases and the J gene end by 7 bases; junction bases not matched to a gene: 36. This CDR3 is built from 24 residues. The DNA for the CDR3 is TGTGCCAGCAGCCTTTTGGGTGTCCGGCGGGACGGTAATAGCGGGAGTGGGGTCTTCGGGGAGCTGTTTTTT. It encodes CASSLLGVRRDGNSGSGVFGELFF.

The gene calls are TRBV11-2 and TRBJ2-1, with TRBD2 identical over 8 bases. CDR1 is SGHAT, CDR2 FQNNGV, per germline. The CDR3 loop spans 15 amino acids. Germline trimming cut 0 bases from V and 4 bases from J; bases unmatched to any gene: 2. CDR3 in DNA: TGTGCCAGCAGCTTAGAGCGGGAGGCATACAATGAGCAGTTCTTC. It translates to CASSLEREAYNEQFF.